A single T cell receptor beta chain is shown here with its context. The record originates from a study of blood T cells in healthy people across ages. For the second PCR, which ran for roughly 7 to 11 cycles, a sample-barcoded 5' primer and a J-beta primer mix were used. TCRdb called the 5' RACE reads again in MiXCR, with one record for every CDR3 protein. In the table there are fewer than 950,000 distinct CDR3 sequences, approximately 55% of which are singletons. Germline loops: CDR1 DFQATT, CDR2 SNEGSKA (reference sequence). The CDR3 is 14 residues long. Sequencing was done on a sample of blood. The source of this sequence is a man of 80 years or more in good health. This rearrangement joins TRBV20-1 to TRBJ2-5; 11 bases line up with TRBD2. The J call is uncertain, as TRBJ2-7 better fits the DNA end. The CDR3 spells CSANHGTSGYEQYF. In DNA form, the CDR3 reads TGCAGTGCTAATCATGGGACTAGCGGTTACGAGCAGTACTTC.